The 14 T cell receptor beta chains presented below share a single source sample, sequenced in a study of T-cell memory formation after mild COVID-19. TCRdb ran MiXCR on the 5' RACE reads and lists one entry per CDR3 protein. The table includes roughly 370,000 distinct CDR3 sequences, approximately 16% detected once. Input material: PBMCs or a T cell subset sorted from them (not recorded which). These receptors all come from a man between 18 and 35 years old who had mild COVID-19 (a few samples of this study predate the infection). Cell type and time point are not known.

This clonotype was counted between two and nine times. The V call is TRBV24-1, the J call TRBJ1-2; no definite D call. CDR3 length: 14 amino acids. The V end was cut by 4 bases, the J end by 0 bases, with 8 bases between. CDR1 is KGHDR, CDR2 SFDVKD, per germline. The CDR3 DNA reads as TGTGCCACCAGTGAGCCAACAGCTAACTATGGCTACACCTTC. As protein: CATSEPTANYGYTF.

The table lists this clonotype with a few counts. The rearrangement joins TRBV5-1 to TRBJ1-1; D not resolved. CDR1 SGHRS and CDR2 YFSETQ come from the germline V gene. The CDR3 totals 14 residues. V gave up 0 bases and J gave up 11 bases, with 17 bases separating them. The CDR3 DNA reads TGCGCCAGCAGCTTGGCCCCAGCCCCGACTCCGGCTTTCTTT. This gives the protein CASSLAPAPTPAFF. The variable domain in full, completed from reference TRBV5-1 and TRBJ1-1, reads KAGVTQTPRYLIKTRGQQVTLSCSPISGHRSVSWYQQTPGQGLQFLFEYFSETQRNKGNFPGRFSGRQFSNSRSEMNVSTLELGDSALYLCASSLAPAPTPAFFGQGTRLTVV.

The chain links TRBV7-2 to TRBJ2-2, with 8 bases identical to TRBD2. The CDR3 spans 16 residues. The germline gives CDR1 SGHTA, CDR2 FQGNSA. The J segment lost 1 base and the V segment lost 2 bases, leaving 3 bases of the junction unmatched. The CDR3 protein is CASSLMLAGNTGELFF. In DNA, the CDR3 is TGTGCCAGCAGCTTAATGCTAGCGGGGAACACCGGGGAGCTGTTTTTT.

The chain recombines TRBV29-1 with TRBJ2-2; D not resolved. From germline, CDR1 is SQVTM and CDR2 ANQGSEA. The CDR3 loop spans 12 amino acids. V lost 7 bases to trimming and J lost 7 bases, with 13 bases between them. The CDR3 sequence: CSAEIGNGELFF. DNA of the CDR3: TGCAGCGCGGAAATAGGAAACGGGGAGCTGTTTTTT.

This clonotype was seen only a few times. The chain recombines TRBV7-8 with TRBJ2-2; weak D call: TRBD2 (5 bases). The CDR3 has 15 amino acids. Trimming pared 1 base from V and 3 bases from J, leaving 9 bases between. CDR1 and CDR2 (germline): SGHVS, FQNEAQ. The CDR3 bases are TGTGCCAGCAGCTTAGTGCGGGCCCACACCGGGGAGCTGTTTTTT. Translation gives CASSLVRAHTGELFF.

This clonotype showed up many times. The chain employs TRBV15 and TRBJ2-5; D gene unclear. Per the germline V gene, CDR1 is LNHNV and CDR2 is YYDKDF (reference sequence). Trimming pared 0 bases from V and 3 bases from J, leaving 8 bases between. This CDR3 has 14 amino acids. The CDR3 here is CATSRDASKETQYF. CDR3 coding DNA: TGTGCCACCAGCAGAGACGCATCTAAAGAGACCCAGTACTTC.

J is TRBJ2-7 and V is TRBV15; the D is unclear. This CDR3 contains 13 residues. With 0 bases removed from V and 4 bases from J, the gap between germline ends came to 7 bases. The germline V gene encodes CDR1 LNHNV and CDR2 YYDKDF (reference sequence). CDR3 DNA: TGTGCCACCAGCAGAGAGGTGGGATACGAGCAGTACGTC. The encoded protein is CATSREVGYEQYV.

This clonotype was seen only a few times. The gene calls are TRBV20-1 and TRBJ2-7; 10 bases map to TRBD1. Germline CDR1 is DFQATT and CDR2 is SNEGSKA (reference sequence). V gave up 6 bases and J gave up 5 bases; unmatched junction bases: 13. This CDR3 has 15 amino acids. The CDR3 loop reads CSAARWGQGINEQYF. The CDR3 DNA follows: TGCAGTGCCGCTAGGTGGGGACAGGGGATCAACGAGCAGTACTTC.

This clonotype appeared many times. The chain recombines TRBV28 with TRBJ2-1; D possibly matches TRBD1 or TRBD2 (5 bases each). The V and J ends lost 6 bases and 4 bases respectively, with 10 bases between them. The CDR3 covers 13 residues. Germline CDR1 and CDR2: MDHEN and SYDVKM. The CDR3 loop is CASSTGAYNEQFF. The CDR3, as DNA: TGTGCCAGCAGCACCGGGGCATACAATGAGCAGTTCTTC.

This clonotype was counted many times. CDR3 region: CASSDSGGAHEQFF. The CDR3, as DNA: TGTGCCAGCAGCGACAGCGGGGGGGCCCATGAGCAGTTCTTC. This rearrangement joins TRBV11-2 to TRBJ2-1; 10 bases line up with TRBD2. This CDR3 is built from 14 residues. Germline V gene sequence: CDR1 SGHAT, CDR2 FQNNGV. With 5 bases clipped from V and 8 bases from J, the junction kept 6 bases outside the gene matches.

The chain combines TRBV6-6 with TRBJ1-2, with D perhaps matching TRBD1 (5 bases). The germline V and J ends were trimmed by 2 bases and 4 bases, with 14 bases remaining between them. There are 15 residues in the CDR3. Germline CDR1 is MNHNY and CDR2 is SVGAGI (reference sequence). CDR3 in DNA: TGTGCCAGCAGTTACCCCAGGGAGGGGCCCTATGGCTACACCTTC. Translated: CASSYPREGPYGYTF.

Ten or more counts support this clonotype. The rearrangement links TRBV4-3 to TRBJ2-3; TRBD2 matches at 11 bases. The V gene end was trimmed by 1 base and the J gene end by 0 bases; junction bases not matched to a gene: 9. The CDR3 runs 19 residues. CDR1 and CDR2 from the germline V gene are LGHNA and YSLEER. The CDR3 loop reads CASSQVWSSGGSSTDTQYF. CDR3 sequence (DNA): TGCGCCAGCAGCCAAGTCTGGTCTAGCGGGGGGTCGAGCACAGATACGCAGTATTTT.

This chain joins TRBV27 and TRBJ2-5; D is possibly TRBD2 (5 bases). Between the trimmed V and J ends, which lost 3 bases and 2 bases, there was a span of 13 bases. The CDR3 runs to 15 residues. Germline V gives CDR1 MNHEY, CDR2 SMNVEV (reference sequence). This CDR3 is CASSLRTPRQETQYF. As DNA, the CDR3 is TGTGCCAGCAGTTTGAGGACTCCTCGACAAGAGACCCAGTACTTC.

The chain has TRBV2 and TRBJ2-1; D is perhaps TRBD2 (6 bases). The CDR3 totals 12 residues. V lost 2 bases and J 15 bases, leaving 14 bases between the germline ends. Germline CDR1 SNHLY, CDR2 FYNNEI. CDR3 sequence reads: CASSERGPGVFF. The CDR3 DNA follows: TGTGCCAGCAGTGAAAGGGGCCCGGGGGTGTTCTTC.